Reported below is one T cell receptor beta chain. Its antigen is undetermined. This sample was taken from a study of a mutant IDH1 vaccine in newly diagnosed glioma. As for the study in general: Beforehand, treatment had been radiotherapy, temozolomide, or both; the majority received both.

Time point given: week 35, safety follow-up. Every vaccine dose comprised 300 ug of mutant IDH1 20-mer peptide plus topical imiquimod. Eight vaccinations went to patients in weeks 1, 3, 5, 7, 11, 15, 19, 23. New IDH1-mutant, ATRX-lost WHO grade 3 or 4 astrocytomas occurred in donors. V dropped 6 bases and J dropped 1; count of bases not matched to a gene: 2. Germline lookup yields CDR1 MRHNA and CDR2 SNTAGT. The CDR3 runs 14 residues. Only in-frame clones appear in the TCRdb table, and some are missing; sequencing was by immunoSEQ multiplex PCR. This sample has about 65,000 clones; about four fifths occur once, and the top ten carry roughly 5.7%.

This receptor was taken from a man aged 40-49 years with glioma. J is TRBJ2-2 and V is TRBV6-4; 7 bases agree with TRBD1. Specimen: PBMCs, collected from a glioma patient whose treatment included an IDH1 peptide vaccine. This chain's CDR3 is CASRRTGNTGELFF. CDR3 nucleotide sequence: TGTGCCAGCAGGCGGACAGGGAACACCGGGGAGCTGTTTTTT.